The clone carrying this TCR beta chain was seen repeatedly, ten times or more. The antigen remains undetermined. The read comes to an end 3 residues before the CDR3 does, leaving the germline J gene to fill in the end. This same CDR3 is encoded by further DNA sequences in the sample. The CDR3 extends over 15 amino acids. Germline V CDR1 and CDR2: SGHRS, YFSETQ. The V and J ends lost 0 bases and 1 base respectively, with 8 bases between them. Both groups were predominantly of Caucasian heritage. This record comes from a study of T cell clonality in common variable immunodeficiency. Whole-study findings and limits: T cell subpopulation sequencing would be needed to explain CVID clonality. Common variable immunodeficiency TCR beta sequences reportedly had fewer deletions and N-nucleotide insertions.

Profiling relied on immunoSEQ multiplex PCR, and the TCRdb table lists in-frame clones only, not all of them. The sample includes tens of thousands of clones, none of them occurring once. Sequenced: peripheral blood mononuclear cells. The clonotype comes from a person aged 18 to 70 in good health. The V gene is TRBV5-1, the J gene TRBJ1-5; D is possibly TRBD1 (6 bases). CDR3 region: CASSLEGVSNQPQHF. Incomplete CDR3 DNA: TGCGCCAGCAGCTTGGAGGGGGTGAGCAATCAGCCC. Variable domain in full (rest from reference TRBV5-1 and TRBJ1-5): KAGVTQTPRYLIKTRGQQVTLSCSPISGHRSVSWYQQTPGQGLQFLFEYFSETQRNKGNFPGRFSGRQFSNSRSEMNVSTLELGDSALYLCASSLEGVSNQPQHFGDGTRLSIL.